Below are 14 T cell receptor beta chains sequenced from a single sample in a study of Graves' ophthalmopathy and Graves' hyperthyroidism. Amplified TCR beta CDR3 regions were obtained using RNA transcripts as template. First-round RT-PCR employed HTBI primers, with a second-round multiplex PCR after it. TCRdb re-called the multiplex PCR reads with MiXCR, one entry per CDR3 protein. This sample yields 560,000 or so distinct CDR3 sequences, of which about two fifths are seen a single time; about 4% belongs to the top ten. The sequenced sample consisted of peripheral blood or thyroid tissue (not recorded which). The origin of the receptors is an adult man with Graves' hyperthyroidism.

With respect to this clonotype: The junction shows a germline mismatch at one end, possibly a read error. The chain couples TRBV7-9 to TRBJ2-2; D is unclear. Germline assignment: CDR1 SEHNR and CDR2 FQNEAQ (reference sequence). CDR3 length equals 11 residues. CDR3: CAGSLIGELFF. In nucleotides, the CDR3 is TGTGCCGGCAGCTTGATAGGGGAGCTGTTTTTT.

About this clonotype itself: This could be a read error, since a much larger clone is one nucleotide away. CDR3 nucleotide sequence: TGTGCCAGTAGTATGGTAGCAGGGGGCTTCACTGACGCTTTCTTT. Protein sequence: CASSMVAGGFTDAFF. V gene TRBV19 combines with J gene TRBJ1-1; TRBD1 aligns across 8 bases. Germline values: CDR1 LNHDA, CDR2 SQIVND (reference sequence). The CDR3 is 15 residues long.

This clonotype has ten or more counts. The rearrangement uses TRBV24-1 and TRBJ2-7; 7 bases are a match to TRBD1. J was trimmed by 7 bases and V by 3 bases; bases with no gene match: 11. Germline V gives CDR1 KGHDR, CDR2 SFDVKD. This CDR3 contains 15 residues. The CDR3 sequence: CATSDPGDRAFEQYF. Here the CDR3 DNA reads TGTGCCACCAGTGATCCCGGTGACAGGGCGTTTGAGCAGTACTTC.

In this sample, this clonotype turned up many times. V usage is TRBV7-9 and J usage is TRBJ2-3, with a possible D match to TRBD1 (7 bases). CDR3 length: 16 amino acids. V was clipped by 2 bases and J by 2 bases, with 14 bases between them. Germline V gene sequence: CDR1 SEHNR, CDR2 FQNEAQ (reference sequence). The DNA for the CDR3 is TGTGCCAGCAGCTTACAGGCGGGACAGCTCACAGATACGCAGTATTTT. Protein: CASSLQAGQLTDTQYF.

The rearrangement uses TRBV5-4 and TRBJ2-2; no clear D gene. V lost 1 base, J lost 1 base, and 11 bases lay in between. Looked up from germline, CDR1 is SGHNT and CDR2 is YYREEE (reference sequence). The CDR3 covers 16 residues. This CDR3 reads CASSLPTLGNTGELFF. CDR3 nucleotides: TGTGCCAGCAGCTTGCCTACATTGGGGAACACCGGGGAGCTGTTTTTT.

With respect to this clonotype: A read error may account for a junction end that differs from germline. DNA for the CDR3: TGCGCCAGCAGCTTGACGGGGAACTATGGCTGCACCTTC. Protein: CASSLTGNYGCTF. The rearrangement joins TRBV5-1 to TRBJ1-2, with unresolved D. Germline-derived CDR1 and CDR2 are SGHRS and YFSETQ. This CDR3 has 13 residues.

This clonotype was counted a single time. This rearrangement joins TRBV2 to TRBJ2-1; TRBD2 matches at 10 bases. V gave up 6 bases and J gave up 0 bases; unmatched junction bases: 11. CDR1 SNHLY and CDR2 FYNNEI come from the germline V gene. This CDR3 region has 18 residues. This CDR3 is CASSAAGGPPSSYNEQFF. The CDR3 bases are TGTGCCAGCAGCGCAGCGGGGGGGCCCCCGAGCTCCTACAATGAGCAGTTCTTC.

This clonotype was seen a few times. The V and J genes are TRBV29-1 and TRBJ2-1; 10 bases are a match to TRBD1. The V segment lost 3 bases and the J segment 5 bases; nucleotides outside the gene matches: 7. This CDR3 is 15 amino acids long. Per the germline V gene, CDR1 is SQVTM and CDR2 is ANQGSEA. The CDR3 sequence: CSVERGTGVHNEQFF. The CDR3 DNA sequence: TGCAGCGTTGAGAGAGGGACAGGGGTCCACAATGAGCAGTTCTTC.

This rearrangement joins TRBV6-6 to TRBJ1-1, with D unclear. The CDR3 length is 17 residues. Trimming stripped 5 bases from V and 0 bases from J, with 19 bases between. Looked up from germline, CDR1 is MNHNY and CDR2 is SVGAGI (reference sequence). CDR3 sequence: CASSLSQAAFMNTEAFF. CDR3 coding DNA: TGTGCCAGCAGTCTGAGTCAGGCGGCCTTCATGAACACTGAAGCTTTCTTT.

V gene TRBV6-6 combines with J gene TRBJ2-5, with 9 nucleotides matching TRBD1. The CDR3 is 16 residues long. Unmatched junction bases numbered 11, after V lost 4 bases and J lost 5 bases. From germline, CDR1 is MNHNY and CDR2 SVGAGI (reference sequence). This CDR3 is CASSSPLQGAVETQYF. The CDR3 DNA reads TGTGCCAGCAGTTCACCACTACAGGGGGCCGTGGAGACCCAGTACTTC.

In the case of this clonotype: With a much larger clone just one base away, this may be a read error. The chain recombines TRBV19 with TRBJ1-5; D might be TRBD1 (6 bases). CDR3 length: 15 amino acids. V lost 8 bases, J lost 1 base, and 15 bases lay in between. Germline V gene data show CDR1 as LNHDA and CDR2 as SQIVND (reference sequence). The CDR3 sequence is CASRMGGVSNQPQHF. As DNA, the CDR3 is TGTGCCAGTCGCATGGGGGGCGTGAGCAATCAGCCCCAGCATTTT.

The table lists this clonotype with many counts. The rearrangement uses TRBV13 and TRBJ2-7; no reliable D call. Trimming shortened V by 0 bases and J by 6 bases, and 9 bases separated the two germline ends. CDR1 PRHDT and CDR2 FYEKMQ come from the germline V gene (reference sequence). The CDR3 covers 13 residues. CDR3 in DNA: TGTGCCAGCAGCTTAGGGAGTGAACGCGAGCAGTACTTC. This codes for CASSLGSEREQYF.

This clonotype was detected a few times. The CDR3: CASSQDPDRGYEQYF. CDR3 nucleotides: TGTGCCAGCAGCCAAGATCCGGACAGGGGCTACGAGCAGTACTTC. The genes are TRBV9 and TRBJ2-7; 9 bases line up with TRBD1. The CDR3 is 15 residues long. With V trimmed by 4 bases and J by 3 bases, 8 bases remained unmatched. CDR1 and CDR2 (germline): SGDLS, YYNGEE.

A remark on this clonotype: The CDR3 does not close with the conserved phenylalanine or tryptophan, likely indicating a read error. The limits of the CDR3 on the DNA are not certain, so only TCRdb's listed CDR3 is given. V gene TRBV7-9 combines with J gene TRBJ2-2; no check of the table's D call, TRBD1, against the DNA was made. The CDR3 is 15 amino acids in total, end residues counted. In germline, CDR1 is SEHNR, CDR2 FQNEAQ (reference sequence). Here the CDR3 reads CASSPVGGRHRGAVV.